This T cell receptor (beta chain) emerged from a study of response to subunit inactivated influenza vaccine. From germline, CDR1 is SGHDT and CDR2 YYEEEE. V lost 4 bases and J 5 bases, leaving 21 bases between the germline ends. The CDR3 runs to 17 residues. Study-wide points: Few additional T cells are recruited per seasonal influenza vaccination, authors suggested.

TCRdb re-called the RT-PCR reads with MiXCR, one entry per CDR3 protein. The sample has about 570,000 distinct CDR3 sequences; over 9% are singletons. This clonotype turned up a few times. Its target is not known. In addition, the sample was reused for a study of T cells expressing NK-cell markers. Turning to that study: 5'RACE template switching with UMIs generated TCR beta cDNA. Among eight sequenced donors, seven carried HCMV seropositivity while one was seronegative.

This sequence originates from a man in his fifties who received an inactivated influenza vaccine. The chain carries TRBV5-6 and TRBJ2-2; D may be TRBD2 (5 bases). Sequencing used PBMCs from blood, obtained on the day of vaccination. Here the CDR3 DNA reads TGTGCCAGCAGCCGAACTAGTGCATACAGTTTGACCGGGGAGCTGTTTTTT. This translates into CASSRTSAYSLTGELFF.